The sample holds one count of the clone carrying this T cell receptor beta chain. Its antigen is as yet unknown. This CDR3 comprises 15 residues. The germline CDR1 and CDR2 sequences are MDHEN and SYDVKM. The V end lost 7 bases, the J end lost 5 bases, and 17 bases lay between the germline ends. TCRdb redid the calling of the reads with MiXCR, one entry per CDR3 protein. Counted here are some 350,000 distinct CDR3 sequences, roughly 36% occurring once; the ten biggest clones make up roughly 14%. These data originate in a study of T cell repertoires in cytomegalovirus infection. On the study more broadly: Public TCR beta signatures provided an indication of both CMV infection and a matching HLA type. Study-level results: CMV-specific HLA-C-restricted TCR beta clonotypes dominated the ex vivo response. Cumulative public TCR beta family frequency identified CMV carriers with the relevant HLA.

The clonotype comes from a human donor in good health (CMV status not recorded). Some clones in this sample may be carry-over from other donors' samples. This chain connects TRBV28 to TRBJ2-2; TRBD2 is a possible D gene (5 bases). The sample consisted of cultured PBMCs, taken from culture after CMV antigen stimulation. The CDR3 sequence: CASTPPGYGTGELFF. The CDR3 coding sequence is TGTGCCAGCACCCCGCCGGGGTATGGGACCGGGGAGCTGTTTTTT. The whole variable domain, remainder taken from reference TRBV28 and TRBJ2-2, is DVKVTQSSRYLVKRTGEKVFLECVQDMDHENMFWYRQDPGLGLRLIYFSYDVKMKEKGDIPEGYSVSREKKERFSLILESASTNQTSMYLCASTPPGYGTGELFFGEGSRLTVL.